Listed below are T cell receptor beta chains from one sample, sequenced in a study of a mutant IDH1 vaccine in newly diagnosed glioma. The antigens for these receptors are not known. Produced via immunoSEQ multiplex PCR; TCRdb's table is partial and in-frame only. The sample shows over 50,000 clones, around 89% of them seen only once. The sequencing used PBMCs, collected from a glioma patient whose treatment included an IDH1 peptide vaccine. The source is a woman aged 40 to 50 with glioma. Both conserved end residues are part of each CDR3. Each record gives: J gene, clone size, D gene, V gene, CDR3 DNA, CDR3 protein. The D gene is left open where the match is weak. For some rows the clone size is stated as once, few or many, or as a class when expanded; others skip it.

j_gene: TRBJ2-7
abundance: NA
d_gene: NA
v_gene: TRBV27
CDR3nt: TGTGCCAGCAGTTTATCGGGACGGTGGGCCGAGCAGTACTTC
CDR3aa: CASSLSGRWAEQYF

j_gene: TRBJ1-1
abundance: NA
d_gene: NA
v_gene: TRBV7-9
CDR3nt: TGTGCCAGCAGCCCCGGGACCCGGGGCGCTGAAGCTTTCTTT
CDR3aa: CASSPGTRGAEAFF

j_gene: TRBJ2-7
abundance: NA
d_gene: NA
v_gene: TRBV30
CDR3nt: TGTGCCTGGAGTGTAGGGGACCGCGACGAGCAGTACTTC
CDR3aa: CAWSVGDRDEQYF

j_gene: TRBJ2-3
abundance: NA
d_gene: NA
v_gene: TRBV7-2
CDR3nt: TGTGCCAGCAGCTTAGCGAGGCTAGACCCCACAGATACGCAGTATTTT
CDR3aa: CASSLARLDPTDTQYF

j_gene: TRBJ1-2
abundance: NA
d_gene: NA
v_gene: TRBV6-5
CDR3nt: TGTGCCAGCAGTTACGCAAGAAAGTATGGCTACACCTTC
CDR3aa: CASSYARKYGYTF

j_gene: TRBJ1-3
abundance: NA
d_gene: NA
v_gene: TRBV6-6
CDR3nt: TGTGCCTCGACAAGAGCCGAGGCTGGAAACACCATATATTTT
CDR3aa: CASTRAEAGNTIYF

j_gene: TRBJ2-5
abundance: NA
d_gene: TRBD1
v_gene: TRBV7-2
CDR3nt: TGTGCCAGCAGCTTAGCACCGGGACAGGGGCTGTACCAAGAGACCCAGTACTTC
CDR3aa: CASSLAPGQGLYQETQYF

j_gene: TRBJ1-4
abundance: NA
d_gene: TRBD1
v_gene: TRBV5-4
CDR3nt: TGTGCCAGCACATCGGACAGGGGCGGAGAAAAACTGTTTTTT
CDR3aa: CASTSDRGGEKLFF

j_gene: TRBJ2-1
abundance: once
d_gene: TRBD2
v_gene: TRBV7-9
CDR3nt: TGTGCCAGCAGCTTAAGCGGGGGGTACAATGAGCAGTTCTTC
CDR3aa: CASSLSGGYNEQFF

j_gene: TRBJ1-2
abundance: NA
d_gene: NA
v_gene: TRBV9
CDR3nt: TGTGCCAGCAGCGTAGCTTCAGGGACAAGCTATGGCTACACCTTC
CDR3aa: CASSVASGTSYGYTF

j_gene: TRBJ2-5
abundance: NA
d_gene: TRBD2
v_gene: TRBV2
CDR3nt: TGTGCCAGCAGCGCTGGACTAGCGGGGGGCGTCGGGGAGACCCAGTACTTC
CDR3aa: CASSAGLAGGVGETQYF

j_gene: TRBJ2-2
abundance: NA
d_gene: TRBD1
v_gene: TRBV5-6
CDR3nt: TGTGCCAGCAGCTTGAGGTCAGGGGGATTCGCCGGGGAGCTGTTTTTT
CDR3aa: CASSLRSGGFAGELFF

j_gene: TRBJ2-4
abundance: NA
d_gene: TRBD1
v_gene: TRBV5-1
CDR3nt: TGCGCCAGCAGCTTGGGTCCCGGGGCAGGGGGTTCCAAAAACATTCAGTACTTC
CDR3aa: CASSLGPGAGGSKNIQYF

j_gene: TRBJ2-2
abundance: NA
d_gene: NA
v_gene: TRBV5-1
CDR3nt: TGCGCCAGCAGCTCTACCGCGAACACCGGGGAGCTGTTTTTT
CDR3aa: CASSSTANTGELFF

j_gene: TRBJ2-7
abundance: once
d_gene: NA
v_gene: TRBV7-6
CDR3nt: TGTGCCAGCAGCTTAGTTGAGGGAACCTACGAGCAGTACTTC
CDR3aa: CASSLVEGTYEQYF

j_gene: TRBJ1-4
abundance: NA
d_gene: NA
v_gene: TRBV1
CDR3nt: TGCACCAGCAGCCAAGATTTCGGGCCGCATAATGAAAAACTGTTTTTT
CDR3aa: CTSSQDFGPHNEKLFF

j_gene: TRBJ2-5
abundance: NA
d_gene: NA
v_gene: TRBV5-4
CDR3nt: TGTGCCAGCAGCCCCGAGGGCAGGGGAATGGAGGAGACCCAGTACTTC
CDR3aa: CASSPEGRGMEETQYF

j_gene: TRBJ1-1
abundance: NA
d_gene: NA
v_gene: TRBV5-1
CDR3nt: TGCGCCAGCAGCTCCCTCTTACGGGGGCGAGACACTGAAGCTTTCTTT
CDR3aa: CASSSLLRGRDTEAFF

j_gene: TRBJ2-1
abundance: medium-sized
d_gene: NA
v_gene: TRBV6-4
CDR3nt: TGTGCCAGCAGTGAAGGAAACGGAATCCACAATGAGCAGTTCTTC
CDR3aa: CASSEGNGIHNEQFF

j_gene: TRBJ1-2
abundance: NA
d_gene: NA
v_gene: TRBV19
CDR3nt: TGTGCCAGTATTGGGAGTGGGCGTTCCAATGGCTACACCTTC
CDR3aa: CASIGSGRSNGYTF